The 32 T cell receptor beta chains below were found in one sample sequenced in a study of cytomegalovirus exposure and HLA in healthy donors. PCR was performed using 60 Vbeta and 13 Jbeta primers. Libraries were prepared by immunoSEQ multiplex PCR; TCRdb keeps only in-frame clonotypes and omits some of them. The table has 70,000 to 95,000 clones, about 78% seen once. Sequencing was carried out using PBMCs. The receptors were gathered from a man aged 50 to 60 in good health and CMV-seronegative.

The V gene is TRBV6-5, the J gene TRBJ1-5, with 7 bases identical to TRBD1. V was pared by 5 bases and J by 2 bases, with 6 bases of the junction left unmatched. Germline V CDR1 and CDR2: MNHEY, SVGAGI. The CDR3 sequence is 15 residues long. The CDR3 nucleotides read TGTGCCAGCAGTAAGAACGACAGGGGCAATCAGCCCCAGCATTTT. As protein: CASSKNDRGNQPQHF.

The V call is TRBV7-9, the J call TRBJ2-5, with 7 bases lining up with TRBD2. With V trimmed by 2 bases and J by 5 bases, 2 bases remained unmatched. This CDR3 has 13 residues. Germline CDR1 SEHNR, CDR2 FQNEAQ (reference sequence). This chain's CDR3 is CASSLIGGETQYF. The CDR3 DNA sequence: TGTGCCAGCAGCTTAATCGGGGGGGAGACCCAGTACTTC.

CDR3 in amino acids: CASVRDRDTGELFF. The CDR3 nucleotides read TGTGCCAGCGTACGGGACAGGGACACCGGGGAGCTGTTTTTT. V and J are TRBV6-6 and TRBJ2-2, with TRBD1 identical over 9 bases. The V segment lost 8 bases and the J segment 3 bases; nucleotides outside the gene matches: 4. The CDR3 sequence is 14 residues long. Germline CDR1 reads MNHNY; CDR2 reads SVGAGI (reference sequence).

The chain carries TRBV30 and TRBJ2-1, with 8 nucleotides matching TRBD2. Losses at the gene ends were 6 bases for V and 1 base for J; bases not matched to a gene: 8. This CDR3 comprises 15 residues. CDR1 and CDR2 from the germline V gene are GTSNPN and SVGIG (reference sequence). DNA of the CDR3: TGTGCCTGCCTAGCGGGCGGGGGGTCCTACAATGAGCAGTTCTTC. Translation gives CACLAGGGSYNEQFF.

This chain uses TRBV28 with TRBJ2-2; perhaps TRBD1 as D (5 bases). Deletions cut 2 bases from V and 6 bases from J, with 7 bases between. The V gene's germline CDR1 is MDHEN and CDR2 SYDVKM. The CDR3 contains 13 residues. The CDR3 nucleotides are TGTGCCAGCAGTTTAAGGACACCCGGGGAGCTGTTTTTT. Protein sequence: CASSLRTPGELFF.

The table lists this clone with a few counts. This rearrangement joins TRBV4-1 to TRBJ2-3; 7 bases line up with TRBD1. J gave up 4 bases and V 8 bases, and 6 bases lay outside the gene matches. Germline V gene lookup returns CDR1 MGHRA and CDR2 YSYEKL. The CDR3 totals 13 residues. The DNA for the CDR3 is TGCGCCAGCGGGACCGGGACAGCAGATACGCAGTATTTT. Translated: CASGTGTADTQYF.

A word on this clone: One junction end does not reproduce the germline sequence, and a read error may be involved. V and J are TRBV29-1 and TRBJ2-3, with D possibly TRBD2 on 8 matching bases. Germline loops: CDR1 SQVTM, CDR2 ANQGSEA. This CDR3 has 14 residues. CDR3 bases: TGCAGCGTTGAAACGCAGCGGGGGACAGATACGCGGTATTTT. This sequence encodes CSVETQRGTDTRYF.

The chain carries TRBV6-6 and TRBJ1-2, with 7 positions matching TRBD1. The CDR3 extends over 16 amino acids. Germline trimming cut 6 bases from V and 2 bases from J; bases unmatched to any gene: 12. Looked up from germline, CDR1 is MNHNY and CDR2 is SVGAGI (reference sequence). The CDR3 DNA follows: TGTGCCAGCAGAGACGCGTCTCCAGGGGGGAACTATGGCTACACCTTC. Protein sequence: CASRDASPGGNYGYTF.

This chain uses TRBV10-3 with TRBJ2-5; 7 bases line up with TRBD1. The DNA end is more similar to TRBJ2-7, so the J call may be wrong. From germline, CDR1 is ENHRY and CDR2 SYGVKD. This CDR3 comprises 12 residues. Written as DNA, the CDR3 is TGTGCCACCGGACAGGAGGTCTACGAGCAGTACTTC. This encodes CATGQEVYEQYF.

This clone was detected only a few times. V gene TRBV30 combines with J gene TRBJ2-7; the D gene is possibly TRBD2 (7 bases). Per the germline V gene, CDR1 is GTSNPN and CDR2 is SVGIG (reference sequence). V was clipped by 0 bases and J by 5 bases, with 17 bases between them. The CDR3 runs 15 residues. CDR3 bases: TGTGCCTGGAGTGTTTTCGGGGGGCGCACGAACGAGCAGTACTTC. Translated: CAWSVFGGRTNEQYF.

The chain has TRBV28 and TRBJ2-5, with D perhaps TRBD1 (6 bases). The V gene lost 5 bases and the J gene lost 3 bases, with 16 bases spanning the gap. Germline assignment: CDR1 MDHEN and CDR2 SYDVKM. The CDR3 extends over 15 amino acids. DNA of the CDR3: TGTGCCAGCAGTGTGATTGGGGGCTTGAAAGAGACCCAGTACTTC. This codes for CASSVIGGLKETQYF.

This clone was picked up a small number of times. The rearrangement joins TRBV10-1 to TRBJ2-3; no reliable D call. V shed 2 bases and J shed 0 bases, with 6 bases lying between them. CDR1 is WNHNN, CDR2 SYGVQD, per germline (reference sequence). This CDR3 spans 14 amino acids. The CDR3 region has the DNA TGCGCCAGCAGTGAGGGGCTTAGCACAGATACGCAGTATTTT. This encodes CASSEGLSTDTQYF.

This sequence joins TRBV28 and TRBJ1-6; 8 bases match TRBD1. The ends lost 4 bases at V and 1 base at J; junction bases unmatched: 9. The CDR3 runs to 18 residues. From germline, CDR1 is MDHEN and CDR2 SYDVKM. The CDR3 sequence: CASSSGQGGSSYNSPLHF. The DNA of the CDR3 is TGTGCCAGCAGTTCCGGACAGGGAGGGTCGTCCTATAATTCACCCCTCCACTTT.

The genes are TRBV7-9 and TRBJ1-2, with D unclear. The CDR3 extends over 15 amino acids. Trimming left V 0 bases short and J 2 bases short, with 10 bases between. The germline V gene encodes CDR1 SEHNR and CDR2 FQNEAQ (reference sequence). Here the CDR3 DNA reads TGTGCCAGCAGCTTAGCGTTTCTGCAGAACTATGGCTACACCTTC. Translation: CASSLAFLQNYGYTF.

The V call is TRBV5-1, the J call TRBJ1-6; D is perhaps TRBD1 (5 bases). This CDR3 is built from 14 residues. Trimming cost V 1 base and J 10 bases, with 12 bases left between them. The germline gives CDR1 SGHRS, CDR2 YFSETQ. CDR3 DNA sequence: TGCGCCAGCAGCTTGTCAGGGCAAGGGTCACCCCTCCACTTT. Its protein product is CASSLSGQGSPLHF.

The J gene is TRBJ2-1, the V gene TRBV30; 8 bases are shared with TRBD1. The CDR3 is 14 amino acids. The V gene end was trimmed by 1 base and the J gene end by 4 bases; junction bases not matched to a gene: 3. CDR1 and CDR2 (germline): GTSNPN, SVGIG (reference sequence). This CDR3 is CAWSEYRGYNEQFF. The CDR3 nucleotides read TGTGCCTGGAGTGAGTACAGGGGGTACAATGAGCAGTTCTTC. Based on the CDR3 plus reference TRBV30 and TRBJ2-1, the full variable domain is SQTIHQWPATLVQPVGSPLSLECTVEGTSNPNLYWYRQAAGRGLQLLFYSVGIGQISSEVPQNLSASRPQDRQFILSSKKLLLSDSGFYLCAWSEYRGYNEQFFGPGTRLTVL.

CDR3 nucleotides: TGTGCCACCGGGTCAGCGGGGACAGATACGCAGTATTTT. Its translation: CATGSAGTDTQYF. The chain couples TRBV15 to TRBJ2-3, with TRBD2 identical over 7 bases. V shed 8 bases and J 3 bases; nucleotides not matched to a gene: 5. The germline V gene encodes CDR1 LNHNV and CDR2 YYDKDF (reference sequence). The CDR3 is 13 residues long.

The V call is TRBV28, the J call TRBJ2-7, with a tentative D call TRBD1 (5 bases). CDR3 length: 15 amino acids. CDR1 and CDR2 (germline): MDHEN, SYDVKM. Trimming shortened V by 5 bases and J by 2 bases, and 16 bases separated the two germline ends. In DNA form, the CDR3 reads TGTGCCAGCAGTCCCCCGACAGACCTGGCCTACGAGCAGTACTTC. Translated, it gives CASSPPTDLAYEQYF.

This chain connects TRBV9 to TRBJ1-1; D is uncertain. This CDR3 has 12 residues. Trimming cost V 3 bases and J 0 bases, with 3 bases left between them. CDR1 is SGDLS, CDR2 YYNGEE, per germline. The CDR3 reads CASSAMNTEAFF. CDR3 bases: TGTGCCAGCAGCGCTATGAACACTGAAGCTTTCTTT.

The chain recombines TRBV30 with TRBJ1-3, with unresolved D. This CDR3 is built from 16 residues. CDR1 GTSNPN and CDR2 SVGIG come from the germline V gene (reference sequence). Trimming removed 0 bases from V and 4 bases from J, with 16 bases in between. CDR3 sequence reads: CAWSVTRALAGNTIYF. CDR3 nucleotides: TGTGCCTGGAGTGTAACGCGGGCATTGGCAGGAAACACCATATATTTT. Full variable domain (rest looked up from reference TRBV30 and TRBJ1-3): SQTIHQWPATLVQPVGSPLSLECTVEGTSNPNLYWYRQAAGRGLQLLFYSVGIGQISSEVPQNLSASRPQDRQFILSSKKLLLSDSGFYLCAWSVTRALAGNTIYFGEGSWLTVV.

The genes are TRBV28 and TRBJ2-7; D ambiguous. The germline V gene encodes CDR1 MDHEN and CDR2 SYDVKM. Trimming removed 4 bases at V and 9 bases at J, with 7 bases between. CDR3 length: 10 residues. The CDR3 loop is CASSSVLQYF. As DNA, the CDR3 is TGTGCCAGCAGTTCTGTCTTGCAGTACTTC.

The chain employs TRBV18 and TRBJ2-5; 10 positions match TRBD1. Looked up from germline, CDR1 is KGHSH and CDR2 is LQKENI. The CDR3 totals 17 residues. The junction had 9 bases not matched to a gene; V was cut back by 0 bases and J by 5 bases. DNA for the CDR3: TGTGCCAGCTCACCACCGACGGGACAGGGGATTAGGGAGACCCAGTACTTC. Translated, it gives CASSPPTGQGIRETQYF.

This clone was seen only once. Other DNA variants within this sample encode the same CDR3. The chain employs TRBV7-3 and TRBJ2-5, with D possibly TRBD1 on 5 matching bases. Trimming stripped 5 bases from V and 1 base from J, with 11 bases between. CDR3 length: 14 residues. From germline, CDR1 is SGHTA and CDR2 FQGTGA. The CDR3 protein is CASSPQGSQETQYF. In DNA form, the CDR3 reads TGTGCCAGCAGCCCCCAGGGCAGCCAAGAGACCCAGTACTTC.

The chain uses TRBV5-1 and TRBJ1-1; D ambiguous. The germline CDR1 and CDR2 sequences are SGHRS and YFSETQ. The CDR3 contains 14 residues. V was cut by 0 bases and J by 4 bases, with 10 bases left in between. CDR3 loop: CASSLVAGSTEAFF. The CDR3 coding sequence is TGCGCCAGCAGCTTGGTCGCCGGGAGCACTGAAGCTTTCTTT. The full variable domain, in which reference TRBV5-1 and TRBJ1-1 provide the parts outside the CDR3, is KAGVTQTPRYLIKTRGQQVTLSCSPISGHRSVSWYQQTPGQGLQFLFEYFSETQRNKGNFPGRFSGRQFSNSRSEMNVSTLELGDSALYLCASSLVAGSTEAFFGQGTRLTVV.

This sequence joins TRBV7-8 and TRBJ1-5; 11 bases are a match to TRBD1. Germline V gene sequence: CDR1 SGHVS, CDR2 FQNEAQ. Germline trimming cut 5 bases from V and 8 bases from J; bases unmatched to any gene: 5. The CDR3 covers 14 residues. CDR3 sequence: CASSRTGGREPQHF. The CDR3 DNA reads TGTGCCAGCAGCCGGACAGGGGGCAGGGAGCCCCAGCATTTT.

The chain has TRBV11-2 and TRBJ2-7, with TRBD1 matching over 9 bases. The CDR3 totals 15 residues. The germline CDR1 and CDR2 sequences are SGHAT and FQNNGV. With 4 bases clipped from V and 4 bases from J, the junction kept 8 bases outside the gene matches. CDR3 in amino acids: CASSSPTGGKYEQYF. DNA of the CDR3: TGTGCCAGCAGCTCGCCTACAGGGGGCAAGTACGAGCAGTACTTC.

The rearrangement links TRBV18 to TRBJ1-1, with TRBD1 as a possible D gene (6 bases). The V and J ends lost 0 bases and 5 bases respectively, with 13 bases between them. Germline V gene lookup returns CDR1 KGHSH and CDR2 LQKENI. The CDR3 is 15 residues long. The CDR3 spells CASSPPLGGRTEAFF. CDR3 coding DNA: TGTGCCAGCTCACCACCTTTGGGGGGGCGGACTGAAGCTTTCTTT.

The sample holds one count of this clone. The CDR3 region is CASSTYPGQTYEQYF. CDR3 in DNA: TGTGCCAGCAGTACTTACCCGGGACAAACCTACGAGCAGTACTTC. The chain joins TRBV6-6 to TRBJ2-7; D is perhaps TRBD1 (6 bases). CDR1 is MNHNY, CDR2 SVGAGI, per germline (reference sequence). Between the trimmed V and J ends, which lost 5 bases and 2 bases, there was a span of 16 bases. CDR3 length: 15 amino acids.

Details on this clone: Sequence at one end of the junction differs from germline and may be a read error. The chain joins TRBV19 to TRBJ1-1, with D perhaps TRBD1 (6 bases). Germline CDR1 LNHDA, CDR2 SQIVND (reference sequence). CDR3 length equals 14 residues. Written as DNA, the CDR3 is TGTGCCGGTAGTCCCACGACAGGGAACACTGAAGCTTTCTTT. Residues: CAGSPTTGNTEAFF.

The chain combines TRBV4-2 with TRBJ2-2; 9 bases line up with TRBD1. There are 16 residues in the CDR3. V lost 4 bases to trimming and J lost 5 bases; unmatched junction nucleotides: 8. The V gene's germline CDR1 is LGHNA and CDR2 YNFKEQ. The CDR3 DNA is TGTGCCAGCAGCCGAGATACAGGGGGCGGGACCGGGGAGCTGTTTTTT. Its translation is CASSRDTGGGTGELFF.

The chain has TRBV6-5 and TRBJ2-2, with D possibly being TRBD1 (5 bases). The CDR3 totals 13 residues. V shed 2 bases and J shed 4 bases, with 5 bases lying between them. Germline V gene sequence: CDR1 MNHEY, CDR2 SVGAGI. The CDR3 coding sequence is TGTGCCAGCAGTTACGGGGCCACCGGGGAGCTGTTTTTT. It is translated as CASSYGATGELFF.

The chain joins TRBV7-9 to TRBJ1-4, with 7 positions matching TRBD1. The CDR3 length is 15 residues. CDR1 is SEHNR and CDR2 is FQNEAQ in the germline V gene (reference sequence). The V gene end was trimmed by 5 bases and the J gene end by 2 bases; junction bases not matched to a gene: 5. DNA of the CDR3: TGTGCCAGCAGCCAAGAGACAGGGACTAATGAAAAACTGTTTTTT. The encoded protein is CASSQETGTNEKLFF.